This T cell receptor beta chain is drawn from a study of neoadjuvant anti-PD-1 for oral cavity cancer. Across the study: Patients without progression received a fourth nivolumab dose around day 43, then surgical resection on days 50-56.

A remark on this clone: Its antigen is undetermined.

Repertoires were generated with immunoSEQ multiplex PCR, while TCRdb's copy carries only in-frame clones and drops some. The table shows about 12,000 clones, with around 60% occurring only once. Points from the study as a whole: Higher pretreatment Treg/Th17 ratios tracked higher pretreatment blood clonality.

V lost 5 bases, J lost 6 bases, and 10 bases stayed unmatched. CDR3 length equals 15 residues. CDR1 MDHEN and CDR2 SYDVKM come from the germline V gene. The sequenced sample was PBMCs, obtained before nivolumab (anti-PD-1) treatment. The rearrangement uses TRBV28 and TRBJ1-2; TRBD1 matches 9 bases. The receptor was isolated from a person aged 35-79 years with oral cavity squamous cell carcinoma. The chain's CDR3 is CASSLTGGEVDGYTF. In DNA form, the CDR3 reads TGTGCCAGCAGTCTTACAGGGGGCGAAGTAGATGGCTACACCTTC.